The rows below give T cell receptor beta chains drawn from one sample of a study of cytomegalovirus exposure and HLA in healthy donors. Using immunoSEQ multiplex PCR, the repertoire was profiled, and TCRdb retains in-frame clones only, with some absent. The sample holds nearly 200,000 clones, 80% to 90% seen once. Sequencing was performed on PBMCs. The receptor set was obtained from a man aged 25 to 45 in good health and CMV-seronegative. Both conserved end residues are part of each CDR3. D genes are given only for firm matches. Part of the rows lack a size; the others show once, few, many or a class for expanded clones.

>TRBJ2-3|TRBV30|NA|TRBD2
TGTGCCTGGAGCGCGACTAGCGGGAGAGCAACAGATACGCAGTATTTT
CAWSATSGRATDTQYF
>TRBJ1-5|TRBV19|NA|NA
TGTGCCAGTAGCTGGACAGTTAATCAGCCCCAGCATTTT
CASSWTVNQPQHF
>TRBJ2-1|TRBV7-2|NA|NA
TGTGCCAGCAGACAACCTCGCGGGGAAAATGAGCAGTTCTTC
CASRQPRGENEQFF
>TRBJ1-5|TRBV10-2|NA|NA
TGCGCCAGCAGTACCAGGAACAATCAGCCCCAGCATTTT
CASSTRNNQPQHF
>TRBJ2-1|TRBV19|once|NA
TGTGCCAGTAGTATAGCGGGAAGCTCCTACAATGAGCAGTTCTTC
CASSIAGSSYNEQFF
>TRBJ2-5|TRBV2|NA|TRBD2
TGTGCCAGCAGTGGGCGTACTAGCGGGGGGCCTGAGACCCAGTACTTC
CASSGRTSGGPETQYF
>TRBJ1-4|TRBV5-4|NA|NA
TGTGCCAGCAGCCCTGCAACTAATGAAAAACTGTTTTTT
CASSPATNEKLFF
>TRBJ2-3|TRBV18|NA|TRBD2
TGTGCCAGCTCACCGACTAGCGGGGGCACAGATACGCAGTATTTT
CASSPTSGGTDTQYF
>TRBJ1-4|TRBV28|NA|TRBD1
TGTGCCAGCAGACGGGACAGGGGTAATAATGAAAAACTGTTTTTT
CASRRDRGNNEKLFF
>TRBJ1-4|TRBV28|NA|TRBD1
TGTGCCAGCTGCTACAGGGGGCTCCTGGGTGAAAAACTGTTTTTT
CASCYRGLLGEKLFF
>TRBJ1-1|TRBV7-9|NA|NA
TGTGCCAGCAGCCGCCCGGTTTCGAACACTGAAGCTTTCTTT
CASSRPVSNTEAFF
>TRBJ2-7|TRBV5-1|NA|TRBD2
TGCGCCAGCAGCTTACTAGCGGAAAACTACGAGCAGTACTTC
CASSLLAENYEQYF
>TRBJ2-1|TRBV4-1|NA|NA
TGCGCCAGCAGCCGTTCGACAGTTCATGAGCAGTTCTTC
CASSRSTVHEQFF
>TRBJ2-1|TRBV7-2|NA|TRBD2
TGTGCCAGCAGCTTAGTTTTTTCGACTAGCGGGAATAACAATGAGCAGTTCTTC
CASSLVFSTSGNNNEQFF
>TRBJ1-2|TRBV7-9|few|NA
TGTGCCAGCAGCTTAGGCGGTATAGATGGCTACACCTTC
CASSLGGIDGYTF
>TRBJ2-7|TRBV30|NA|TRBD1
TGTGCCTGGAGTGGATACAGGGGTGATGGCGAGCAGTACTTC
CAWSGYRGDGEQYF
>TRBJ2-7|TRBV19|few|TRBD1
TGTGCCAGTAGTCCGGGACAGGCTTTCGAGCAGTACTTC
CASSPGQAFEQYF
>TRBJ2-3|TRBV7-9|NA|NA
TGTTCCAGCAGCTTAGGGATAACGGGGGTCTTCACAGATACGCAGTATTTT
CSSSLGITGVFTDTQYF
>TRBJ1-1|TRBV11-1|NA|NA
TGTGCCAGCAGCATTAGGGGGAATGTTGAAGCTTTCTTT
CASSIRGNVEAFF
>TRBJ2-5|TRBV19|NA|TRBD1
TGTGCCAGTAGTACAACAGGGGGCGTTGGAGAGACCCAGTACTTC
CASSTTGGVGETQYF
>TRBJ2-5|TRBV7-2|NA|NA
TGTGCCAGCAGCTGGCAGGATAGTGAGACCCAGTACTTC
CASSWQDSETQYF
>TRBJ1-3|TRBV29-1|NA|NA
TGCAGCGCAAACCTGGTGGGCGGAAACACCATATATTTT
CSANLVGGNTIYF
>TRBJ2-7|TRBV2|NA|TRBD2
TGTGCCAGCAGAGGGGGACTAGCTACCTACGAGCAGTACTTC
CASRGGLATYEQYF
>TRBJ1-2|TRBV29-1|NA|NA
TGCAGCGTTGGAGTCGGGGGGGGCTACACCTTC
CSVGVGGGYTF
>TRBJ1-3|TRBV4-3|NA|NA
TGCGCCAGCAGCCAAGGATCAGGGCCGGGAAACACCATATATTTT
CASSQGSGPGNTIYF
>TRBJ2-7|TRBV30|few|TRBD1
TGTGCCTGGAGTGTGACAGGGCCGGGCCCCTACGAGCAGTACTTC
CAWSVTGPGPYEQYF
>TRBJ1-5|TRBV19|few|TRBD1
TGTGCCAAGGACAGGGATGGCAATCAGCCCCAGCATTTT
CAKDRDGNQPQHF
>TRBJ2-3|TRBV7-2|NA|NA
TGTGCCAGCAGCCGGGACATTCGCACAGATACGCAGTATTTT
CASSRDIRTDTQYF
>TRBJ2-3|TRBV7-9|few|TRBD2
TGTGCCAGCAGCCCCCTAGCGGGAGGGCCGGTAGATACGCAGTATTTT
CASSPLAGGPVDTQYF